This T cell receptor (beta chain) was found in a study of T-cell memory formation after mild COVID-19. V was shortened by 6 bases and J by 6 bases, with 12 bases between the two germline ends. This CDR3 comprises 13 residues. Germline V lookup: CDR1 MNHEY, CDR2 SVGEGT. A few counts support this clonotype. TCRdb reprocessed the 5' RACE reads with MiXCR, giving one entry per CDR3 protein. The table records tens of thousands of distinct CDR3 sequences, 25% to 35% of them present only once. V gene TRBV6-2 or TRBV6-3 combines with J gene TRBJ1-5; D is unresolved. The sequenced material came from PBMCs or a T cell subset sorted from them (not recorded which). The source of this sequence is a man aged 18 to 29 who had mild COVID-19 (a few samples of this study predate the infection). Cell type and time point are not known. CDR3 sequence reads: CASRREAGQPQHF. CDR3 nucleotides: TGTGCCAGCAGAAGAGAGGCTGGTCAGCCCCAGCATTTT.